These 9 T cell receptor beta chains came from one sample sequenced in a study of T-cell memory formation after mild COVID-19. TCRdb ran MiXCR on the 5' RACE reads and lists one entry per CDR3 protein. The sample gives about 340,000 distinct CDR3 sequences, 10% to 15% of which show up once; over 20% is in the top ten. The source material was PBMCs or a T cell subset sorted from them (not recorded which). The receptors shown here come from a man aged 18 to 29 who had mild COVID-19 (a few samples of this study predate the infection). Cell type and time point are not known.

This chain's CDR3 is CASSLHRGGYGYTF. The CDR3 DNA reads TGTGCCAGCAGTCTCCACAGGGGGGGCTATGGCTACACCTTC. This chain joins TRBV27 and TRBJ1-2; 8 bases are shared with TRBD1. The CDR3 runs to 14 residues. Germline trimming cut 5 bases from V and 4 bases from J; bases unmatched to any gene: 6. The V gene's germline CDR1 is MNHEY and CDR2 SMNVEV (reference sequence).

V usage is TRBV18 and J usage is TRBJ2-5, with 7 bases aligning to TRBD2. This CDR3 comprises 16 residues. CDR1 and CDR2 (germline): KGHSH, LQKENI. Trimming took 3 bases from V and 5 from J; bases not matched to a gene: 12. The CDR3 loop reads CASSPRPGGEGETQYF. The CDR3 nucleotides are TGTGCCAGCTCACCGCGTCCGGGGGGTGAAGGGGAGACCCAGTACTTC.

This clonotype has at least ten counts. V is TRBV7-9 and J is TRBJ2-1; D tentatively fits TRBD1 or TRBD2 (5 bases each). Germline assignment: CDR1 SEHNR and CDR2 FQNEAQ (reference sequence). The CDR3 is 11 residues long. Trimming removed 1 base at V and 15 bases at J, with 10 bases between. The CDR3 protein is CASSLGGDVFF. CDR3 coding DNA: TGTGCCAGCAGCTTAGGAGGGGACGTGTTCTTC.

This clonotype was observed a handful of times. The chain links TRBV4-3 to TRBJ2-2, with D possibly being TRBD2 (5 bases). Trimming cost V 1 base and J 1 base, with 7 bases left between them. Germline assignment: CDR1 LGHNA and CDR2 YSLEER. The CDR3 consists of 15 residues. CDR3 in DNA: TGCGCCAGCAGCCAAGCGGGGAGGAACACCGGGGAGCTGTTTTTT. Protein sequence: CASSQAGRNTGELFF.

J is TRBJ2-4 and V is TRBV5-1; D is undetermined. V was trimmed by 0 bases and J by 0 bases, leaving 4 bases between them. The CDR3 spans 14 residues. The germline gives CDR1 SGHRS, CDR2 YFSETQ. The DNA of the CDR3 is TGCGCCAGCAGCTTGGAGGGAGCCAAAAACATTCAGTACTTC. It encodes CASSLEGAKNIQYF.

This clonotype appeared a few times. The chain has TRBV4-2 and TRBJ1-5; the D gene is possibly TRBD1 (6 bases). This CDR3 has 17 residues. Per germline, CDR1 LGHNA and CDR2 YNFKEQ. V lost 2 bases and J 4 bases, leaving 18 bases between the germline ends. Written as DNA, the CDR3 is TGTGCCAGCAGCCAATTTGGGGTGACAGGAGGGAATCAGCCCCAGCATTTT. It yields the protein CASSQFGVTGGNQPQHF.

The sample holds a few counts of this clonotype. V gene TRBV6-1 combines with J gene TRBJ2-3; 10 nucleotides agree with TRBD2. Germline CDR1 MNHNS, CDR2 SASEGT. CDR3 length equals 14 residues. V dropped 8 bases and J dropped 0; count of bases not matched to a gene: 2. The CDR3 DNA sequence: TGTGCCAGCCAGCGGGGGGGCAGCACAGATACGCAGTATTTT. This gives the protein CASQRGGSTDTQYF.

The chain joins TRBV5-1 to TRBJ1-1; 9 positions agree with TRBD1. Germline CDR1 is SGHRS and CDR2 is YFSETQ. V shed 4 bases and J 5 bases; nucleotides not matched to a gene: 12. This CDR3 contains 16 residues. The CDR3 nucleotides read TGCGCCAGCAGCAGAACCGGACAGGGGAGTTGGACTGAAGCTTTCTTT. This translates into CASSRTGQGSWTEAFF.

The J gene is TRBJ1-1, the V gene TRBV19, with D unclear. The CDR3 sequence is 15 residues long. From germline, CDR1 is LNHDA and CDR2 SQIVND (reference sequence). The V end was cut by 3 bases, the J end by 6 bases, with 17 bases between. This CDR3 reads CASSITIRFMAEAFF. As DNA, the CDR3 is TGTGCCAGTAGTATTACGATTAGATTTATGGCTGAAGCTTTCTTT.